This T cell receptor beta chain was captured in a study of cytomegalovirus exposure and HLA in healthy donors. The germline V gene encodes CDR1 SEHNR and CDR2 FQNEAQ (reference sequence). This CDR3 has 18 residues. The PCR employed 60 Vbeta primers together with 13 Jbeta primers. Data came from immunoSEQ multiplex PCR; TCRdb stores just in-frame clones and leaves some out. The table has some 160,000 clones, around 84% seen once. Notes on the study in general: Per a later analysis, HLA-associated TCR beta chains showed more clonal expansion than other, equally common TCR beta chains. TCR beta chains numbering 164 were designated cytomegalovirus-associated.

About this clone itself: Its antigen is currently unknown. At one of its ends the junction is not consistent with the germline gene, which may arise from a read error.

The sequencing sample was made of PBMCs. This sequence joins TRBV7-9 and TRBJ2-3; 10 positions match TRBD2. This TCR derives from a boy aged 2 to 10 in good health and CMV-seronegative. The CDR3 spells CSSSSLRLAGARTDTQYF. In DNA form, the CDR3 reads TGTTCCAGCAGCTCTTTAAGGCTAGCGGGGGCGCGGACAGATACGCAGTATTTT.